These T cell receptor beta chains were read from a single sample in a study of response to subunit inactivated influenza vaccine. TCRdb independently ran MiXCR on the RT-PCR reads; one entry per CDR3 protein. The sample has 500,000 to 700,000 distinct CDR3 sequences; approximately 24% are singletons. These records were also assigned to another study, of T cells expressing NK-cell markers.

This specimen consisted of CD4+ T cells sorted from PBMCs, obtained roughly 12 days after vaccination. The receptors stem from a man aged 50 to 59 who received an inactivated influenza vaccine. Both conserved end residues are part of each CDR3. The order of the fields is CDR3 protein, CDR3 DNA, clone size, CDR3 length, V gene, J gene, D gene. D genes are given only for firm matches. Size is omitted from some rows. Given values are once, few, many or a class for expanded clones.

CDR3aa: CASSLVTPGTEAFF
CDR3nt: TGTGCCAGCAGCTTGGTGACGCCGGGGACTGAAGCTTTCTTT
abundance: .
len: 14
v_gene: TRBV5-5
j_gene: TRBJ1-1
d_gene: .

CDR3aa: CSVATANTGELFF
CDR3nt: TGCAGCGTAGCAACAGCGAACACCGGGGAGCTGTTTTTT
abundance: few
len: 13
v_gene: TRBV29-1
j_gene: TRBJ2-2
d_gene: .

CDR3aa: CASSLLAQGSTEAFF
CDR3nt: TGTGCCAGCAGCTTATTGGCTCAGGGGTCCACTGAAGCTTTCTTT
abundance: .
len: 15
v_gene: TRBV11-2
j_gene: TRBJ1-1
d_gene: .

CDR3aa: CASSYSITRTDTQYF
CDR3nt: TGTGCCAGCAGTTACTCGATTACACGCACAGATACGCAGTATTTT
abundance: few
len: 15
v_gene: TRBV6-5
j_gene: TRBJ2-3
d_gene: .

CDR3aa: CSGTNSNQPQHF
CDR3nt: TGCAGCGGGACGAATAGCAATCAGCCCCAGCATTTT
abundance: .
len: 12
v_gene: TRBV20-1
j_gene: TRBJ1-5
d_gene: .

CDR3aa: CASSHLQGSWTGELFF
CDR3nt: TGTGCCAGCAGCCACTTACAGGGTTCTTGGACCGGGGAGCTGTTTTTT
abundance: few
len: 16
v_gene: TRBV14
j_gene: TRBJ2-2
d_gene: .

CDR3aa: CAISESGTAMWEQYF
CDR3nt: TGTGCCATCAGTGAGTCCGGGACTGCCATGTGGGAGCAGTACTTC
abundance: few
len: 15
v_gene: TRBV10-3
j_gene: TRBJ2-7
d_gene: .

CDR3aa: CASSRGEDGGFGYTF
CDR3nt: TGCGCCAGCAGCCGGGGGGAGGACGGTGGATTCGGCTACACCTTC
abundance: few
len: 15
v_gene: TRBV5-1
j_gene: TRBJ1-2
d_gene: .

CDR3aa: CASSFSRWGGVASNQPQHF
CDR3nt: TGTGCCAGCAGCTTTTCCCGGTGGGGTGGCGTAGCTAGCAATCAGCCCCAGCATTTT
abundance: many
len: 19
v_gene: TRBV5-6
j_gene: TRBJ1-5
d_gene: .

CDR3aa: CASSIGGRSAEAFF
CDR3nt: TGTGCCAGCAGCATAGGCGGGCGGTCCGCTGAAGCTTTCTTT
abundance: .
len: 14
v_gene: TRBV7-9
j_gene: TRBJ1-1
d_gene: .

CDR3aa: CAISVAYGSNQPQHF
CDR3nt: TGTGCCATCAGTGTAGCTTATGGGTCCAATCAGCCCCAGCATTTT
abundance: .
len: 15
v_gene: TRBV10-3
j_gene: TRBJ1-5
d_gene: .

CDR3aa: CASSSRGETQYF
CDR3nt: TGCGCCAGCAGTTCGCGTGGAGAGACCCAGTACTTC
abundance: many
len: 12
v_gene: TRBV5-1
j_gene: TRBJ2-5
d_gene: .

CDR3aa: CASSRGGGTGPQHF
CDR3nt: TGTGCCAGCAGCCGCGGAGGGGGGACCGGTCCCCAGCATTTT
abundance: .
len: 14
v_gene: TRBV3-1
j_gene: TRBJ1-5
d_gene: .

CDR3aa: CASSQYVNTGELFF
CDR3nt: TGTGCCAGCAGCCAGTACGTTAACACCGGGGAGCTGTTTTTT
abundance: .
len: 14
v_gene: TRBV11-2
j_gene: TRBJ2-2
d_gene: .

CDR3aa: CASRKATGIYYGYTF
CDR3nt: TGTGCCAGCAGAAAAGCTACCGGGATCTACTATGGCTACACCTTC
abundance: .
len: 15
v_gene: TRBV6-2/TRBV6-3
j_gene: TRBJ1-2
d_gene: .

CDR3aa: CATHSSGVIYEQYF
CDR3nt: TGTGCCACTCACTCTAGCGGGGTTATCTACGAGCAGTACTTC
abundance: .
len: 14
v_gene: TRBV11-2
j_gene: TRBJ2-7
d_gene: TRBD2

CDR3aa: CASSLVAGGSNEQFF
CDR3nt: TGTGCCAGCAGCTTAGTAGCGGGAGGAAGCAATGAGCAGTTCTTC
abundance: .
len: 15
v_gene: TRBV11-2
j_gene: TRBJ2-1
d_gene: TRBD2

CDR3aa: CASTSGNKQFF
CDR3nt: TGTGCCAGCACTTCGGGTAATAAGCAGTTCTTC
abundance: many
len: 11
v_gene: TRBV12-3/TRBV12-4
j_gene: TRBJ2-1
d_gene: .

CDR3aa: CASSLGTATNEQFF
CDR3nt: TGTGCCAGCAGCTTAGGTACGGCCACCAATGAGCAGTTCTTC
abundance: .
len: 14
v_gene: TRBV7-2
j_gene: TRBJ2-1
d_gene: .

CDR3aa: CASSPQENEQFF
CDR3nt: TGTGCCAGCAGCCCGCAGGAAAATGAGCAGTTCTTC
abundance: .
len: 12
v_gene: TRBV7-9
j_gene: TRBJ2-1
d_gene: .

CDR3aa: CASRVGTGGAGAPLHF
CDR3nt: TGTGCCAGCAGGGTTGGGACAGGGGGCGCTGGGGCACCCCTCCACTTT
abundance: .
len: 16
v_gene: TRBV28
j_gene: TRBJ1-6
d_gene: TRBD1

CDR3aa: CSARDRRGVSYNEQFF
CDR3nt: TGCAGTGCTAGAGATAGGCGGGGGGTCTCCTACAATGAGCAGTTCTTC
abundance: few
len: 16
v_gene: TRBV20-1
j_gene: TRBJ2-1
d_gene: TRBD2

CDR3aa: CASSRTGRAYEQYF
CDR3nt: TGCGCCAGCAGCAGGACAGGGAGGGCCTACGAGCAGTACTTC
abundance: .
len: 14
v_gene: TRBV5-1
j_gene: TRBJ2-7
d_gene: .

CDR3aa: CATSREQSNQPQHF
CDR3nt: TGTGCCACCAGCAGAGAACAGTCCAATCAGCCCCAGCATTTT
abundance: .
len: 14
v_gene: TRBV15
j_gene: TRBJ1-5
d_gene: .

CDR3aa: CASSLEAGNYNEQFF
CDR3nt: TGTGCCAGCAGCTTAGAAGCGGGAAACTACAATGAGCAGTTCTTC
abundance: few
len: 15
v_gene: TRBV11-2
j_gene: TRBJ2-1
d_gene: TRBD2

CDR3aa: CASSQDGLRETQYF
CDR3nt: TGTGCCAGCAGCCAAGATGGGCTGAGAGAGACCCAGTACTTC
abundance: .
len: 14
v_gene: TRBV3-1
j_gene: TRBJ2-5
d_gene: .

CDR3aa: CASSFTGAKGYTF
CDR3nt: TGTGCCAGCAGCTTTACAGGGGCGAAGGGCTACACCTTC
abundance: .
len: 13
v_gene: TRBV5-6
j_gene: TRBJ1-2
d_gene: TRBD1

CDR3aa: CATATATNEKLFF
CDR3nt: TGTGCCACAGCGACAGCAACTAATGAAAAACTGTTTTTT
abundance: .
len: 13
v_gene: TRBV10-3
j_gene: TRBJ1-4
d_gene: .

CDR3aa: CSAVGTEVGGKIYEQYF
CDR3nt: TGCAGTGCTGTCGGGACAGAGGTAGGGGGGAAAATCTACGAGCAGTACTTC
abundance: few
len: 17
v_gene: TRBV20-1
j_gene: TRBJ2-7
d_gene: .

CDR3aa: CASRLYSGTTGELFF
CDR3nt: TGTGCCAGCAGACTATATTCCGGGACAACCGGGGAGCTGTTTTTT
abundance: few
len: 15
v_gene: TRBV7-2
j_gene: TRBJ2-2
d_gene: .

CDR3aa: CSARDPFGSGDTDTQYF
CDR3nt: TGCAGTGCTAGAGACCCCTTCGGTAGCGGAGACACAGATACGCAGTATTTT
abundance: .
len: 17
v_gene: TRBV20-1
j_gene: TRBJ2-3
d_gene: .

CDR3aa: CASGTGANYYEQYF
CDR3nt: TGTGCCAGCGGAACAGGGGCCAACTACTACGAGCAGTACTTC
abundance: .
len: 14
v_gene: TRBV2
j_gene: TRBJ2-7
d_gene: TRBD1

CDR3aa: CSAMASGLAYNEQFF
CDR3nt: TGCAGTGCCATGGCCTCGGGGCTAGCGTACAATGAGCAGTTCTTC
abundance: few
len: 15
v_gene: TRBV20-1
j_gene: TRBJ2-1
d_gene: .

CDR3aa: CASSRGTGVNTEAFF
CDR3nt: TGTGCCAGCAGCAGGGGGACAGGGGTGAACACTGAAGCTTTCTTT
abundance: .
len: 15
v_gene: TRBV7-9
j_gene: TRBJ1-1
d_gene: TRBD1

CDR3aa: CASSSGPHYGYTF
CDR3nt: TGCGCCAGCAGCTCAGGGCCACATTATGGCTACACCTTC
abundance: .
len: 13
v_gene: TRBV5-1
j_gene: TRBJ1-2
d_gene: .

CDR3aa: CSVGDRNTGELFF
CDR3nt: TGCAGTGTCGGGGACAGAAACACCGGGGAGCTGTTTTTT
abundance: .
len: 13
v_gene: TRBV20-1
j_gene: TRBJ2-2
d_gene: TRBD1

CDR3aa: CASSLPSQQETQYF
CDR3nt: TGCGCCAGCAGCTTGCCCAGCCAACAAGAGACCCAGTACTTC
abundance: .
len: 14
v_gene: TRBV5-1
j_gene: TRBJ2-5
d_gene: .

CDR3aa: CSAFDLSRGGNQPQHF
CDR3nt: TGCAGTGCTTTTGACCTATCCCGAGGGGGCAATCAGCCCCAGCATTTT
abundance: .
len: 16
v_gene: TRBV20-1
j_gene: TRBJ1-5
d_gene: .

CDR3aa: CASSYRTSGGNEQFF
CDR3nt: TGTGCCAGCAGCTACCGGACTTCCGGAGGGAATGAGCAGTTCTTC
abundance: few
len: 15
v_gene: TRBV3-1
j_gene: TRBJ2-1
d_gene: .

CDR3aa: CASSLEWDLNNEQFF
CDR3nt: TGTGCCAGCAGCTTGGAATGGGACTTAAACAATGAGCAGTTCTTC
abundance: once
len: 15
v_gene: TRBV5-4
j_gene: TRBJ2-1
d_gene: .

CDR3aa: CASSPQLAGESRELFF
CDR3nt: TGTGCCAGCAGCCCTCAACTAGCGGGAGAGTCCAGGGAGCTGTTTTTT
abundance: few
len: 16
v_gene: TRBV7-2
j_gene: TRBJ2-2
d_gene: TRBD2

CDR3aa: CAWDQWGETQYF
CDR3nt: TGTGCCTGGGATCAATGGGGGGAGACCCAGTACTTC
abundance: .
len: 12
v_gene: TRBV30
j_gene: TRBJ2-5
d_gene: .

CDR3aa: CASSHGTGNGNTIYF
CDR3nt: TGCGCCAGCAGCCATGGGACAGGGAACGGAAACACCATATATTTT
abundance: .
len: 15
v_gene: TRBV4-3
j_gene: TRBJ1-3
d_gene: TRBD1

CDR3aa: CASSYPGTGNGYTF
CDR3nt: TGTGCCAGCAGCTACCCCGGGACAGGGAATGGCTACACCTTC
abundance: few
len: 14
v_gene: TRBV7-9
j_gene: TRBJ1-2
d_gene: TRBD1